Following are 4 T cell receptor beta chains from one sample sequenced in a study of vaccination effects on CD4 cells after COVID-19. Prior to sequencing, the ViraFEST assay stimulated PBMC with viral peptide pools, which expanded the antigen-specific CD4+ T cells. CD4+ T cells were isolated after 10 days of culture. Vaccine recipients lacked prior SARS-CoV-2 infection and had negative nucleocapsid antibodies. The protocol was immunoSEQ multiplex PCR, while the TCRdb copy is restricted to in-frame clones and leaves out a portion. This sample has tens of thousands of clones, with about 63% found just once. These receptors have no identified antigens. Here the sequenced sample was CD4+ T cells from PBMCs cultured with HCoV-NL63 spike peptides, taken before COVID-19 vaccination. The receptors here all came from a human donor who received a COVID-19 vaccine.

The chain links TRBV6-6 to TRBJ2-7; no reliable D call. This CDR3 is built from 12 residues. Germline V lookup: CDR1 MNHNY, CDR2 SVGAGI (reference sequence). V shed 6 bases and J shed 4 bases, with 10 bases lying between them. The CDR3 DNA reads TGTGCCAGCAGCCCCGCCGCTTACGAGCAGTACTTC. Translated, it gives CASSPAAYEQYF.

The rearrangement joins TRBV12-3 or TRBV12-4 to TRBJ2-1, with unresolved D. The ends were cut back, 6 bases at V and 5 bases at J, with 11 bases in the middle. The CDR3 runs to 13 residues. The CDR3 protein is CASSPSRDNEQFF. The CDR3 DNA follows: TGTGCCAGCAGCCCTAGTAGGGACAATGAGCAGTTCTTC.

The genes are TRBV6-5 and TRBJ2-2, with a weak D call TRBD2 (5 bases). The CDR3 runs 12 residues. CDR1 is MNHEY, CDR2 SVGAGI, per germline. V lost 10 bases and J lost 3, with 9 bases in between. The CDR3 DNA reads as TGTGCCACCAGGCGGGACACCGGGGAGCTGTTTTTT. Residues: CATRRDTGELFF.

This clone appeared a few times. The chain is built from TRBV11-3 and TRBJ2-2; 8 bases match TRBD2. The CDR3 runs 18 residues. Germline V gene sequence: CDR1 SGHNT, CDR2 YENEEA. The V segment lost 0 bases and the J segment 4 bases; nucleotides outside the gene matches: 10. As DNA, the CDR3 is TGTGCCAGCAGCTTAGATCAGAGCGGGAGCGGCGTCACCGGGGAGCTGTTTTTT. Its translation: CASSLDQSGSGVTGELFF.